This T cell receptor (beta chain) emerged from a study of T cells in Graves' hyperthyroidism and ophthalmopathy. This CDR3 contains 14 residues. The V segment lost 6 bases and the J segment 1 base; nucleotides outside the gene matches: 4. Germline CDR1 MNHNS, CDR2 SASEGT. In patients aged 18 to 65, hyperthyroidism was newly diagnosed, with duration under 2 months. Researchers took RNA transcripts and amplified the TCR beta CDR3 regions from them. When the TCR CDR3 underwent first-round RT-PCR, the HTBI primer set was used. TCRdb independently ran MiXCR on the multiplex PCR reads; one entry per CDR3 protein. The top ten clones hold roughly 10% of a sample with some 760,000 distinct CDR3 sequences, approximately 14% of them seen once.

The receptor comes from a woman aged 18 to 35 with Graves' hyperthyroidism. The specimen was blood. The V and J genes are TRBV6-1 and TRBJ2-7; 9 positions agree with TRBD1. CDR3 loop: CASRPGQGSYEQYF. CDR3 DNA sequence: TGTGCCAGCAGACCGGGACAGGGTTCCTACGAGCAGTACTTC.